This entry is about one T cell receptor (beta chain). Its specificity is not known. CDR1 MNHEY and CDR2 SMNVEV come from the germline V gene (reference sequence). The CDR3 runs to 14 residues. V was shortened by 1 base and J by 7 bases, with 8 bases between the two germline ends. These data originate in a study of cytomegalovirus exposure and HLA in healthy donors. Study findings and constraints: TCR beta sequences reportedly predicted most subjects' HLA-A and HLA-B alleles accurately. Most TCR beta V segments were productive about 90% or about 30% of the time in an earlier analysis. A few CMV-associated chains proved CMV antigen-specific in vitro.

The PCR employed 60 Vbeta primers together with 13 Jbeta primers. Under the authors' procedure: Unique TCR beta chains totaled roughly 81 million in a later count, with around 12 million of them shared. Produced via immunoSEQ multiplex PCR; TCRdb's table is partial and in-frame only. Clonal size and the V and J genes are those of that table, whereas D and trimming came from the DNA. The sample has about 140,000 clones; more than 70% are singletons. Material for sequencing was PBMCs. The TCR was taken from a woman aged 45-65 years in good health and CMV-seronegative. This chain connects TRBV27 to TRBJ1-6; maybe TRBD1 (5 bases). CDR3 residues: CASSLFRANSPLHF. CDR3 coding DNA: TGTGCCAGCAGTTTATTCAGGGCGAATTCACCCCTCCACTTT.